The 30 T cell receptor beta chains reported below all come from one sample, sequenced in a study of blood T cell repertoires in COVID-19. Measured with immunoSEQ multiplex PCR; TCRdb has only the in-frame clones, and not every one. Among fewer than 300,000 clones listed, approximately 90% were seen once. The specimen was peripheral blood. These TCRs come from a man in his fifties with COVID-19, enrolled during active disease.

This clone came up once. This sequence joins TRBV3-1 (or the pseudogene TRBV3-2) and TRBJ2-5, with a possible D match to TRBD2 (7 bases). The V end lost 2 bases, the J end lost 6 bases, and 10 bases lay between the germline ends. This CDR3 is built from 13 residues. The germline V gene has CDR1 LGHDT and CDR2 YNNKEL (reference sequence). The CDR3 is CASSQRGAQTQYF. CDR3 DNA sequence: TGTGCCAGCAGCCAACGGGGGGCTCAGACCCAGTACTTC.

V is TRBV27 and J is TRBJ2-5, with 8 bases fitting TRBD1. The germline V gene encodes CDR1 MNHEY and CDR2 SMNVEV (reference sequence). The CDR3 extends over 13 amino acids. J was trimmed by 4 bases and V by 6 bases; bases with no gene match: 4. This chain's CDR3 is CASRRTGSETQYF. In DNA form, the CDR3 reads TGTGCCAGCAGGCGGACAGGGTCAGAGACCCAGTACTTC.

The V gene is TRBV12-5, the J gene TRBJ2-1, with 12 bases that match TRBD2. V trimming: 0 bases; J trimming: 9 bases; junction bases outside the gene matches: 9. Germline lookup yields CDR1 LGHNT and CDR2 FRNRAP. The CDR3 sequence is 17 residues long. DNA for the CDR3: TGTGCTAGTGGTTTGGTCCCCCTAGCGGGGGGGCGAATTGAGCAGTTCTTC. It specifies CASGLVPLAGGRIEQFF.

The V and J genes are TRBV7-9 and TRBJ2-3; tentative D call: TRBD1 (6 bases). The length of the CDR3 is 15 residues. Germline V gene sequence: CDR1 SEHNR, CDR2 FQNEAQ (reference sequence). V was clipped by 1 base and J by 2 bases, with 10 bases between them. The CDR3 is CASSLEGDITDTQYF. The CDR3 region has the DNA TGTGCCAGCAGCTTAGAAGGGGACATCACAGATACGCAGTATTTT.

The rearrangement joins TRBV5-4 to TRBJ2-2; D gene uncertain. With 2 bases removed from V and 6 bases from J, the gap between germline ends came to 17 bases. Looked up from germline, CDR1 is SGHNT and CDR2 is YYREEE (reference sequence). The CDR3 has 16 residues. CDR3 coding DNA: TGTGCCAGCAGCTTTGTTGGTAGAGCCTCATCCGGGGAGCTGTTTTTT. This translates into CASSFVGRASSGELFF.

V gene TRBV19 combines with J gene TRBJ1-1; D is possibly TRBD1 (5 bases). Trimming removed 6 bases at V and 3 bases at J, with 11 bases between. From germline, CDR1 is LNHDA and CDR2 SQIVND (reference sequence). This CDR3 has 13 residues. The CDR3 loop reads CASSGQLDTEAFF. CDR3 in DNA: TGTGCCAGTAGCGGACAACTCGACACTGAAGCTTTCTTT.

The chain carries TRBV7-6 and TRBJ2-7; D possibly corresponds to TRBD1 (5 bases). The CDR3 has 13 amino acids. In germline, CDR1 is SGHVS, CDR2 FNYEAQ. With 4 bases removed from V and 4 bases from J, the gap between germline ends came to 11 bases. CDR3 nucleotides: TGTGCCAGCAGCTCAAGGGGCTTATACGAGCAGTACTTC. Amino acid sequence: CASSSRGLYEQYF.

The CDR3 sequence is CASSRLAGGHLEEQYF. The CDR3 coding sequence is TGTGCCAGCAGTAGACTAGCGGGAGGGCACTTGGAGGAGCAGTACTTC. The rearrangement links TRBV2 to TRBJ2-7, with 14 bases fitting TRBD2. The length of the CDR3 is 16 residues. V shed 5 bases and J 7 bases; nucleotides not matched to a gene: 10. Germline CDR1 is SNHLY and CDR2 is FYNNEI.

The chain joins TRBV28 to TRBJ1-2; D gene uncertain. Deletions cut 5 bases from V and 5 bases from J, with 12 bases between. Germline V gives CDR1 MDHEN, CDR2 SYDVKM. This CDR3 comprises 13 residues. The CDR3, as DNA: TGTGCCAGCAGTGCTGGACTGACTTATGGCTACACCTTC. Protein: CASSAGLTYGYTF.

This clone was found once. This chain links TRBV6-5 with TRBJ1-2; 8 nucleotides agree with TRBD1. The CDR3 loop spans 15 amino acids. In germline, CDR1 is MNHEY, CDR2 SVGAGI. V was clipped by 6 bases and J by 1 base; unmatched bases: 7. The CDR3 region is CASSFGQGGNYGYTF. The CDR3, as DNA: TGTGCCAGCAGCTTCGGACAGGGCGGTAACTATGGCTACACCTTC.

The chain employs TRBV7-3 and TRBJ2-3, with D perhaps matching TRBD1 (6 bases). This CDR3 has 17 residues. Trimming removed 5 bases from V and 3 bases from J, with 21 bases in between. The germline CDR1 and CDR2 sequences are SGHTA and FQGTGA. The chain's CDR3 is CASSPTGQLTSTDTQYF. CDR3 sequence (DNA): TGTGCCAGCAGCCCGACAGGTCAACTTACATCTACAGATACGCAGTATTTT. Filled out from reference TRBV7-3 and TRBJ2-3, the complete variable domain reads GAGVSQTPSNKVTEKGKYVELRCDPISGHTALYWYRQSLGQGPEFLIYFQGTGAADDSGLPNDRFFAVRPEGSVSTLKIQRTERGDSAVYLCASSPTGQLTSTDTQYFGPGTRLTVL.

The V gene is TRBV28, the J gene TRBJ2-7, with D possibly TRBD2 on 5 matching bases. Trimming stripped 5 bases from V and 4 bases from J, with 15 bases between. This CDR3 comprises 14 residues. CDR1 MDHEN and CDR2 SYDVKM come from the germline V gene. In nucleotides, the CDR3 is TGTGCCAGCAGTACCGACGGTCCGGGGTACGAGCAGTACTTC. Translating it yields CASSTDGPGYEQYF. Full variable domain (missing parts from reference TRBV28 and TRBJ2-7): DVKVTQSSRYLVKRTGEKVFLECVQDMDHENMFWYRQDPGLGLRLIYFSYDVKMKEKGDIPEGYSVSREKKERFSLILESASTNQTSMYLCASSTDGPGYEQYFGPGTRLTVT.

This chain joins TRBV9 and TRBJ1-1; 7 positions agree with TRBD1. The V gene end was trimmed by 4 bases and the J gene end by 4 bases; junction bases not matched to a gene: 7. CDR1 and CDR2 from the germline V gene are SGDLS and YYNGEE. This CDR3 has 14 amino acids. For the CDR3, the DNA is TGTGCCAGCAGCCTAACAGGGGCCGGCACTGAAGCTTTCTTT. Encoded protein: CASSLTGAGTEAFF.

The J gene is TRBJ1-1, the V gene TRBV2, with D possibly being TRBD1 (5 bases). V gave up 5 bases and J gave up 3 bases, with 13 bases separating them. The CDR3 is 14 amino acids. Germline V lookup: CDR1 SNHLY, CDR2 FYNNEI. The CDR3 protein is CASSYSGEDTEAFF. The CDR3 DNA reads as TGTGCCAGCAGTTATTCGGGGGAGGACACTGAAGCTTTCTTT.

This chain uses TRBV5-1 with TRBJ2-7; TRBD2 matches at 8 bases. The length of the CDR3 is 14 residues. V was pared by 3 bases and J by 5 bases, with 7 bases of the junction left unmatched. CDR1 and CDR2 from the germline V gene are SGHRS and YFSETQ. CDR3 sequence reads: CASSSGLAAHEQYF. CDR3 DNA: TGCGCCAGCAGCTCCGGACTAGCCGCCCACGAGCAGTACTTC.

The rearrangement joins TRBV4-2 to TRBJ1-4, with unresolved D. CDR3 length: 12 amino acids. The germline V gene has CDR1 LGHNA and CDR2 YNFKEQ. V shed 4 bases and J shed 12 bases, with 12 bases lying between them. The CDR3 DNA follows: TGTGCCAGCAGCCCCGGCCGGGTCGAACTGTTTTTT. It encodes CASSPGRVELFF.

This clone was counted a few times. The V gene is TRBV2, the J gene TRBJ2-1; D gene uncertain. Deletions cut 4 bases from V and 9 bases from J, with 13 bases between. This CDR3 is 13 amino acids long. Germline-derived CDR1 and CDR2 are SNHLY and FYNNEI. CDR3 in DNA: TGTGCCAGCAGTGTTGACCGAGGTGGTGAGCAGTTCTTC. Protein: CASSVDRGGEQFF.

The CDR3 nucleotides read TGTGCCAGCAACTTTATTCGGGACACCGGGGAGCTGTTTTTT. Its protein is CASNFIRDTGELFF. This chain uses TRBV7-2 with TRBJ2-2; D gene unclear. CDR1 and CDR2 from the germline V gene are SGHTA and FQGNSA. Trimming shortened V by 7 bases and J by 3 bases, and 12 bases separated the two germline ends. CDR3 size: 14 residues.

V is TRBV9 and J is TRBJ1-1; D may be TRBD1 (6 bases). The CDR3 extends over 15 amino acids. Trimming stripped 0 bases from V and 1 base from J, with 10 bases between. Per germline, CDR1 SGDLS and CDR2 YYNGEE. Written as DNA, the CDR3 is TGTGCCAGCAGCGTAGGGGGGCAGGGGAACACTGAAGCTTTCTTT. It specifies CASSVGGQGNTEAFF.

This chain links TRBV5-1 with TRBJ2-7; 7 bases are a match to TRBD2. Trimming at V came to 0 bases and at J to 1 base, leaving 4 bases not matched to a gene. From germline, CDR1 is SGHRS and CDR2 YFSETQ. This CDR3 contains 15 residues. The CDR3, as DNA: TGCGCCAGCAGCTTGGGGGGGACTAAGTCCTACGAGCAGTACTTC. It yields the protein CASSLGGTKSYEQYF. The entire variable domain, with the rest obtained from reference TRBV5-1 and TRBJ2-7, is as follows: KAGVTQTPRYLIKTRGQQVTLSCSPISGHRSVSWYQQTPGQGLQFLFEYFSETQRNKGNFPGRFSGRQFSNSRSEMNVSTLELGDSALYLCASSLGGTKSYEQYFGPGTRLTVT.

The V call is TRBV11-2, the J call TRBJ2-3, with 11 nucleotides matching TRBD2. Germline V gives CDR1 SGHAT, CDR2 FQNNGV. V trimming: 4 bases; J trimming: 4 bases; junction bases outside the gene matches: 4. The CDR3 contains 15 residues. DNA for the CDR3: TGTGCCAGCAGCTCTAGCGGGGGGATCGCAGATACGCAGTATTTT. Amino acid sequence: CASSSSGGIADTQYF. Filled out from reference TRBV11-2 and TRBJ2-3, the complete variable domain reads EAGVAQSPRYKIIEKRQSVAFWCNPISGHATLYWYQQILGQGPKLLIQFQNNGVVDDSQLPKDRFSAERLKGVDSTLKIQPAKLEDSAVYLCASSSSGGIADTQYFGPGTRLTVL.

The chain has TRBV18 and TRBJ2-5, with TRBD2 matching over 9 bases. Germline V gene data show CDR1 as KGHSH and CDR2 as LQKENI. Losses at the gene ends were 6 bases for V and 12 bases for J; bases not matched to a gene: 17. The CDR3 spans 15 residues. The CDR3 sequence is CASSSTTSGVYGEYF. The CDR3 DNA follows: TGTGCCAGCTCCTCCACGACTAGCGGAGTCTACGGCGAGTACTTC.

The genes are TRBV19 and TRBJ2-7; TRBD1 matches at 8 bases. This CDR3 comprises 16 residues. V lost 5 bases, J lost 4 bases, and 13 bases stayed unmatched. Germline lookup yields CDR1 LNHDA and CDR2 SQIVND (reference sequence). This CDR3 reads CASSSDRGLVGYEQYF. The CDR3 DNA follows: TGTGCCAGTAGTTCAGACAGGGGCCTAGTTGGGTACGAGCAGTACTTC.

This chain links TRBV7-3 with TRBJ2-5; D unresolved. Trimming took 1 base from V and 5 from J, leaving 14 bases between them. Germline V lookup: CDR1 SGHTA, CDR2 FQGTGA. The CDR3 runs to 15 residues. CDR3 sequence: CASSLNAATRETQYF. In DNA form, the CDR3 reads TGTGCCAGCAGCTTAAATGCAGCGACCCGGGAGACCCAGTACTTC.

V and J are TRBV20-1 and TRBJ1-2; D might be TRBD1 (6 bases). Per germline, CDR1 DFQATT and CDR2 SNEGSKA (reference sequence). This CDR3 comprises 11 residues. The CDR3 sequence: CSLAGDYGYTF. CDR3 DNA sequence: TGCAGCCTGGCAGGGGACTATGGCTACACCTTC.

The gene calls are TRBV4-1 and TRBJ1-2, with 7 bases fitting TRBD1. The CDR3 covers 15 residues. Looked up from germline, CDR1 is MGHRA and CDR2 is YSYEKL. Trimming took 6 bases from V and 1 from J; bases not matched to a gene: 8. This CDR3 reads CASSPAGTDNYGYTF. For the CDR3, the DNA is TGCGCCAGCAGTCCCGCCGGGACAGATAACTATGGCTACACCTTC.

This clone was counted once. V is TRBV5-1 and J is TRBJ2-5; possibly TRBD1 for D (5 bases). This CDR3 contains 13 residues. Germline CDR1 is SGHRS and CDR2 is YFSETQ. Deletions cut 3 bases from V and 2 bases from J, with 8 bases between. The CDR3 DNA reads TGCGCCAGCAGCTACAGGCCTCAAGAGACCCAGTACTTC. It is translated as CASSYRPQETQYF.

The CDR3 DNA sequence: TGTGCCAGCAGCGAGACAGTCCGAGAGGCCTACGAGCAGTACTTC. This codes for CASSETVREAYEQYF. The rearrangement joins TRBV3-1 (or the pseudogene TRBV3-2) to TRBJ2-7; D might be TRBD1 (5 bases). The CDR3 covers 15 residues. Trimming cost V 5 bases and J 2 bases, with 16 bases left between them. Per germline, CDR1 LGHDT and CDR2 YNNKEL (reference sequence).

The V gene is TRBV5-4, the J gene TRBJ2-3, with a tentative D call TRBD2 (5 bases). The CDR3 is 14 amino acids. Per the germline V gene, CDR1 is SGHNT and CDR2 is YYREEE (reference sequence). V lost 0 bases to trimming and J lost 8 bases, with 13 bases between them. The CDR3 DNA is TGTGCCAGCAGCTTGGCTCAGACGGCGGGTACGCAGTATTTT. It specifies CASSLAQTAGTQYF. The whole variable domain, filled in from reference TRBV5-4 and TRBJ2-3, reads ETGVTQSPTHLIKTRGQQVTLRCSSQSGHNTVSWYQQALGQGPQFIFQYYREEENGRGNFPPRFSGLQFPNYSSELNVNALELDDSALYLCASSLAQTAGTQYFGPGTRLTVL.

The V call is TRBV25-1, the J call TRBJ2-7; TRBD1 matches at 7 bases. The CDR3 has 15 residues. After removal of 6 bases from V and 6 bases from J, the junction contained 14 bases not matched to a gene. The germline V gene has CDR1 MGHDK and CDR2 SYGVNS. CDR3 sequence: CASRGDSGGWGEQYF. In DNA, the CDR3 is TGTGCCAGCAGGGGGGACAGCGGCGGGTGGGGCGAGCAGTACTTC.